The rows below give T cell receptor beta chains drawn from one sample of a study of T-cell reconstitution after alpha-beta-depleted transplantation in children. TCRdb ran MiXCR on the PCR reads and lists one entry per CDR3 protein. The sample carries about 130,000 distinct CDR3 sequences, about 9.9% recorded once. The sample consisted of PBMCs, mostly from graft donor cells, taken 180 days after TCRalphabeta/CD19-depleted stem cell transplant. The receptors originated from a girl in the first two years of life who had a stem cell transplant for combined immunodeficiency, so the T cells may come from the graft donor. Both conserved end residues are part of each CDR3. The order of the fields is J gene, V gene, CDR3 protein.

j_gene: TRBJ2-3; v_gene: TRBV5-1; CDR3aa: CASSLGTITDTQYF
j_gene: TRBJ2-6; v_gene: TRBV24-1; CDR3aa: CATSDGDRGPGANVLTF
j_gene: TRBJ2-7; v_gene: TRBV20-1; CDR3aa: CSTQRWGPYEQYF
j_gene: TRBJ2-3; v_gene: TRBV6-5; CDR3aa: CASSYGARHTQYF
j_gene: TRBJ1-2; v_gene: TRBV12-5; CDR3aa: CASGLSTGIYGYTF
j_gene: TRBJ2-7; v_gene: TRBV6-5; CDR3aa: CASSYSKASGMYGTYEQYF
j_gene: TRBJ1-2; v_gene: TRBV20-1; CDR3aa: CSAHETDGYTF
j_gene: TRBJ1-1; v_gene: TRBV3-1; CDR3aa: CASSLLVDTEAFF
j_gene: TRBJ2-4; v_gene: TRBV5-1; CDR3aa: CASSWRSGAKNIQYF
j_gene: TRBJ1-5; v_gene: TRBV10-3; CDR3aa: CAISDRYSNQPQHF
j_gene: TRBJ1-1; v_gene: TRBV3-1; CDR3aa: CASSQVWSQGEGTEAFF